This T cell receptor beta chain was captured by sequencing in a study of regulatory T cells. Primers: 52 TRBV forward and 13 TRBJ reverse. Repertoires were generated with immunoSEQ multiplex PCR, while TCRdb's copy carries only in-frame clones and drops some. The sample has 3,000 to 4,000 clones, about 95% seen once. CD4+ cells were sorted into CD25-high CD127-low regulatory cells and CD25-low CD127-high conventional cells. Study-wide results and limits: CD3G-deficient patients' regulatory T cells showed reduced Shannon diversity versus autologous conventional CD4+ and control regulatory cells.

Remarks on this clone: Its antigen remains unidentified.

The source of this sequence is a young adult with CD3G deficiency. Sequences were obtained from CD4+ Tregs sorted from blood.

The CDR3 spells CATEPGSGDYEQYF. In nucleotides, the CDR3 is TGTGCCACCGAACCCGGTTCGGGGGATTACGAGCAGTACTTC. The rearrangement links TRBV28 to TRBJ2-7, with D tentatively TRBD2 (6 bases). Trimming shortened V by 10 bases and J by 4 bases, and 20 bases separated the two germline ends. Germline CDR1 and CDR2: MDHEN and SYDVKM. This CDR3 is built from 14 residues. The full variable domain, completed using reference TRBV28 and TRBJ2-7, is DVKVTQSSRYLVKRTGEKVFLECVQDMDHENMFWYRQDPGLGLRLIYFSYDVKMKEKGDIPEGYSVSREKKERFSLILESASTNQTSMYLCATEPGSGDYEQYFGPGTRLTVT.